Shown below are 16 T cell receptor beta chains from a single sample sequenced in a study of T cell clusters in autoimmune cytopenias. TRB amplification used approximately 250 ng of peripheral blood genomic DNA. One tube held mixed TRB-A and TRB-B primer pools for touch-down PCR. With the multiplex PCR reads reprocessed, TCRdb shows one record per CDR3 protein and no DNA. This sample contains roughly 630 distinct CDR3 sequences. This sample was also put to use in a study of T cell repertoires in aging, cancer and after chemotherapy.

The sequenced sample consisted of peripheral blood. The receptors come from a human donor with chronic lymphocytic leukemia.

The V gene is TRBV27, the J gene TRBJ2-3; absent DNA, TCRdb's TRBD1 call cannot be checked. The CDR3 is 14 amino acids. Germline V gene data show CDR1 as MNHEY and CDR2 as SMNVEV (reference sequence). The CDR3 here is CASSGGRGTDTQYF.

Its frequency marks this clonotype as large (0.1 to 1%). This rearrangement joins TRBV6-4 to TRBJ2-2; with no DNA, the TCRdb D assignment of TRBD2 cannot be verified. CDR1 is MRHNA, CDR2 SNTAGT, per germline. This CDR3 contains 15 residues. The CDR3 region is CASSDSAGGPGELFF.

This clonotype is classed as medium-sized by frequency. The chain couples TRBV7-3 to TRBJ1-5; TCRdb names TRBD1, which stays unverified in the absence of DNA. Germline-derived CDR1 and CDR2 are SGHTA and FQGTGA. CDR3 length equals 13 residues. CDR3 amino acids: CASSATGDQPQHF.

This clonotype counts as large (0.1 to 1%) by frequency. The rearrangement links TRBV19 to TRBJ2-3; with no DNA, the TCRdb D assignment of TRBD1 cannot be verified. In germline, CDR1 is LNHDA, CDR2 SQIVND (reference sequence). The CDR3 consists of 15 residues. The CDR3 loop is CASSMGDRAADTQYF.

The chain is built from TRBV19 and TRBJ2-4; TCRdb indicates TRBD1, and absent DNA this call remains unverified. The CDR3 runs to 15 residues. Germline V gene data show CDR1 as LNHDA and CDR2 as SQIVND (reference sequence). The CDR3 is CASSIVGETKNIQYF.

This clonotype is deemed large by its frequency. The CDR3 here is CASSFIRNNEQFF. V and J are TRBV11-1 and TRBJ2-1. CDR1 is SGHAT and CDR2 is FQDESV in the germline V gene (reference sequence). This CDR3 region has 13 residues.

Considering frequency, this clonotype is large. The chain couples TRBV5-1 to TRBJ1-6; the TCRdb D gene call, TRBD1, has no DNA to confirm it. The CDR3 runs 15 residues. Germline V gene data show CDR1 as SGHRS and CDR2 as YFSETQ. CDR3: CASSLALGGGSPLHF.

Considering frequency, this clonotype is medium-sized. The chain has TRBV4-1 and TRBJ1-2; TCRdb lists TRBD1, though no DNA is available to test this call. The V gene's germline CDR1 is MGHRA and CDR2 YSYEKL. CDR3 length: 16 residues. CDR3 residues: CASSLTGTYTNYGYTF.

The chain recombines TRBV10-2 with TRBJ2-7. Germline loops: CDR1 WSHSY, CDR2 SAAADI. This CDR3 is built from 12 residues. The CDR3 protein is CASSMDLGEQYF.

This clonotype ranks as large in terms of frequency. The rearrangement joins TRBV18 to TRBJ2-5. The CDR3 loop spans 12 amino acids. The germline V gene encodes CDR1 KGHSH and CDR2 LQKENI. CDR3 region: CASYDSGETQYF. Together with reference TRBV18 and TRBJ2-5, the CDR3 gives the full variable domain: NAGVMQNPRHLVRRRGQEARLRCSPMKGHSHVYWYRQLPEEGLKFMVYLQKENIIDESGMPKERFSAEFPKEGPSILRIQQVVRGDSAAYFCASYDSGETQYFGPGTRLLVL.

Measured by frequency, this clonotype is large. The chain carries TRBV6-6 and TRBJ2-3; TCRdb indicates TRBD2, and absent DNA this call remains unverified. The germline gives CDR1 MNHNY, CDR2 SVGAGI (reference sequence). CDR3 length equals 13 residues. CDR3 in amino acids: CASRVGDSYTQYF.

This clonotype ranks as medium-sized (0.01 to 0.1%) in terms of frequency. The V call is TRBV12-3 or TRBV12-4, the J call TRBJ2-1. This CDR3 is 12 amino acids long. This CDR3 reads CASSLAGPEQFF.

Considering frequency, this clonotype is medium-sized (0.01 to 0.1%). This chain connects TRBV10-1 to TRBJ2-1; TCRdb's D call, TRBD2, is unchecked because there is no DNA. The CDR3 runs 14 residues. Germline values: CDR1 WNHNN, CDR2 SYGVQD (reference sequence). CDR3 region: CASSENLAGEEQFF.

This clonotype ranks as large (0.1 to 1%) in terms of frequency. The CDR3: CASSEGPGGSYGYTF. The chain links TRBV6-4 to TRBJ1-2; lacking DNA, the TRBD1 call made by TCRdb goes unchecked. CDR3 length: 15 amino acids. Looked up from germline, CDR1 is MRHNA and CDR2 is SNTAGT.

This clonotype is labeled large based on frequency. The chain uses TRBV19 and TRBJ2-5; the D call from TCRdb, TRBD2, cannot be confirmed without DNA. CDR3 length equals 17 residues. Germline CDR1 and CDR2: LNHDA and SQIVND (reference sequence). CDR3 amino acids: CASSIGSSGRIGETQYF.

Frequency places this clonotype as medium-sized. V usage is TRBV14 and J usage is TRBJ2-1; TCRdb's D call, TRBD2, is unchecked because there is no DNA. Germline CDR1 and CDR2: SGHDN and FVKESK. CDR3 length: 16 residues. Here the CDR3 reads CASSQGVGLGYNEQFF. The full variable domain, rest sourced from reference TRBV14 and TRBJ2-1, is EAGVTQFPSHSVIEKGQTVTLRCDPISGHDNLYWYRRVMGKEIKFLLHFVKESKQDESGMPNNRFLAERTGGTYSTLKVQPAELEDSGVYFCASSQGVGLGYNEQFFGPGTRLTVL.